The T cell receptor (beta chain) under discussion was sequenced for a study of T-cell reconstitution after alpha-beta-depleted transplantation in children. Unique molecular identifiers were built into the TCRbeta library. One entry per CDR3 protein results from TCRdb running MiXCR on the PCR reads. The profile shows about 580,000 distinct CDR3 sequences, over 20% of them singletons. CDR3 length: 13 residues. The germline gives CDR1 MGHRA, CDR2 YSYEKL. Between the trimmed V and J ends, which lost 1 base and 4 bases, there was a span of 7 bases. Details on this clonotype: Its antigen is currently unknown.

Study-level findings and limits: Approximately two months post-transplant, alpha-beta T cells reportedly originated from several hundred expanded graft clones. Surviving recipient T cells and intrathymic progenitors accounted for some patients' high TCRbeta diversity at day 60. A year post-transplant, T-cell counts and diversity derived mostly from newly produced T cells.

The receptor was derived from a boy under two years old with Wiskott-Aldrich syndrome, due to receive a stem cell transplant. Here the sequenced sample was PBMCs, taken before TCRalphabeta/CD19-depleted stem cell transplant. The genes are TRBV4-1 and TRBJ2-5; possibly TRBD1 for D (6 bases). This chain's CDR3 is CASSQGGLETQYF. For the CDR3, the DNA is TGCGCCAGCAGCCAAGGGGGGCTAGAGACCCAGTACTTC.